This passage covers 2 T cell receptor beta chains from one sample sequenced in a study of human T cells and chemical hapten exposure. Time point described: patch test 1, 2 weeks after DPC sensitization. Documented treatment: therapeutic diphenylcyclopropenone sensitization with weekly scalp DPC. TCRdb passed the RACE reads through MiXCR, listing each CDR3 protein once. The data hold nearly 350,000 distinct CDR3 sequences, with around 6.9% observed a single time. This sample comprised whole blood, obtained in connection with sensitization to the hapten diphenylcyclopropenone (DPC). Receptor source: a woman under 30 with alopecia areata. Some clones in this sample may be carry-over from other donors' samples.

This clonotype has ten or more counts. This rearrangement joins TRBV11-2 to TRBJ2-5; D is ambiguous. This CDR3 has 11 residues. The V gene's germline CDR1 is SGHAT and CDR2 FQNNGV. The V end was cut by 5 bases, the J end by 9 bases, with 10 bases between. The DNA of the CDR3 is TGTGCCAGCAGCACGGACGGTGCCCAGTACTTC. Translating gives CASSTDGAQYF. Drawing the rest from reference TRBV11-2 and TRBJ2-5, the complete variable domain is EAGVAQSPRYKIIEKRQSVAFWCNPISGHATLYWYQQILGQGPKLLIQFQNNGVVDDSQLPKDRFSAERLKGVDSTLKIQPAKLEDSAVYLCASSTDGAQYFGPGTRLLVL.

In this sample, this clonotype turned up a few times. The J gene is TRBJ2-7, the V gene TRBV2; no reliable D call. The CDR3 covers 17 residues. Looked up from germline, CDR1 is SNHLY and CDR2 is FYNNEI. Trimming cost V 0 bases and J 2 bases, with 17 bases left between them. For the CDR3, the DNA is TGTGCCAGCAGTGAAGCGCGTCTCGCTACGGCGACCTACGAGCAGTACTTC. It yields the protein CASSEARLATATYEQYF.